These T cell receptor beta chains were read from a single sample in a study of high-grade serous ovarian cancer treatment subgroups. Method: immunoSEQ multiplex PCR; TCRdb's copy keeps in-frame clones and lacks some. The sample includes roughly 5,000 clones, less than 70% of them seen just once. The sample comprised tumor tissue. These receptors all come from a human donor with high-grade serous ovarian cancer. The CDR3 runs from the conserved cysteine through the conserved F or W. Fields, in order: clone size, V gene, J gene, CDR3 protein. Not every row has a clone size; where given, it reads once, few, many or a size class.

>once|TRBV5-4|TRBJ1-3
CASSRGQNSGNTIYF
>.|TRBV5-1|TRBJ1-6
CASTLAGRSSSYNSPLHF
>once|TRBV5-6|TRBJ2-5
CASSLRLGGTQYF
>large|TRBV5-1|TRBJ2-3
CASTSGGVRDTQYF
>.|TRBV28|TRBJ1-1
CASSTSYSGGTEAFF
>.|TRBV11-2|TRBJ2-7
CASRAGPLGSYEQYF
>.|TRBV11-3|TRBJ2-1
CASSLLAGEQFF
>.|TRBV5-1|TRBJ1-6
CASSLGARDSPLHF
>.|TRBV7-2|TRBJ1-4
CASSFSAGSGEKLFF
>.|TRBV4-1|TRBJ1-2
CASSQVGGGSYGYTF
>once|TRBV20-1|TRBJ1-1
CSASDRAEAFF
>.|TRBV6-1|TRBJ1-5
CASSEGSHSNQPQHF
>.|TRBV6-4|TRBJ2-1
CASSGNPEGDEQFF
>once|TRBV29-1|TRBJ2-5
CSVAGGEETQYF
>.|TRBV5-1|TRBJ1-2
CASSRTANYGYTF
>.|TRBV6-4|TRBJ1-5
CASSYSGAPSNQPQHF
>few|TRBV7-2|TRBJ1-5
CASSLDGTPQHF
>.|TRBV10-3|TRBJ2-7
CASSEYVSGEQYF
>.|TRBV5-1|TRBJ2-3
CASSSDGAGRTDTQYF
>.|TRBV19|TRBJ2-7
CASTPGQGYYEQYF
>.|TRBV18|TRBJ1-1
CASSPQGGLNTEAFF
>.|TRBV7-6|TRBJ1-1
CASSPGTANTEAFF
>.|TRBV7-2|TRBJ2-5
CASSSGTALQETQYF
>few|TRBV11-2|TRBJ1-6
CASSVGVGTLHF
>.|TRBV5-6|TRBJ1-2
CASSLVLGTAYGYTF
>medium-sized|TRBV18|TRBJ2-2
CASSLNTGELFF
>.|TRBV5-4|.
CATTRSLAGLLGHEQYF
>few|TRBV18|TRBJ1-6
CASSGQGNNSPLHF
>.|TRBV4-1|TRBJ1-1
CASSRTGTPFVGAFF
>.|TRBV11-3|TRBJ2-3
CASSPRGGGPDTQYF
>.|TRBV30|TRBJ1-1
CAWSVLSTEAFF
>few|TRBV30|TRBJ2-7
CAWSPTGGGTTYEQYF
>.|TRBV4-1|TRBJ2-6
CASSTGEGPGANVLTF